The clone carrying this T cell receptor beta chain was detected once. No antigen is known for it. This sample was taken from a study of lymphopenia after photon versus proton radiotherapy. Study results and limitations: Post-nadir TCR diversity decline inversely tracked overall survival among those who died. Post-nadir diversity loss with photons came from oligoclonal expansion, particularly CD8+ Temra cells. Under photons, naive T cells and diversity fell while effector/memory populations rose.

Sequenced by immunoSEQ multiplex PCR; TCRdb stores in-frame clones only, minus some. The table records fewer than 35,000 clones, roughly nine tenths of them present only once. With V trimmed by 4 bases and J by 8 bases, 8 bases remained unmatched. The CDR3 is 15 amino acids. The germline V gene has CDR1 MNHEY and CDR2 SMNVEV (reference sequence). The chain recombines TRBV27 with TRBJ1-2, with 12 bases that match TRBD1. The sample in question was peripheral blood, obtained from a patient treated with proton-based radiotherapy. This clonotype was sampled from a woman in her 70s with pancreatic cancer. Some clones in this sample may be carry-over from other donors' samples. In nucleotides, the CDR3 is TGTGCCAGCAGTTCGGGACAGGGGGCTCTTGGGGGCTACACCTTC. It is translated as CASSSGQGALGGYTF.